This TCR beta chain comes out of a study of glioma-infiltrating T cells after dendritic cell vaccination. Study background: Treatment, given 2003 to 2012, was autologous tumor lysate-pulsed dendritic cell vaccination.

As for this clone: Its target is unknown.

Specified time point: after dendritic cell vaccination, including at tumor progression/relapse. The CDR3 loop spans 14 amino acids. The trim removed 0 bases at V and 14 bases at J, leaving 9 bases unmatched. Looked up from germline, CDR1 is LGHNA and CDR2 is YNFKEQ. Findings of the study overall: TCR clonality showed no direct relationship with survival. Patients with more pretreatment TILs had longer time to progression and survival.

Amplification used 60 V beta primers and 13 J beta primers. Produced via immunoSEQ multiplex PCR; TCRdb's table is partial and in-frame only. The sample has approximately 48,000 clones; about nine tenths are singletons. Sequenced material: blood, taken after dendritic cell vaccination. V is TRBV4-2 and J is TRBJ1-4; 7 nucleotides align to TRBD1. The source is a human donor with glioblastoma. The DNA for the CDR3 is TGTGCCAGCAGCCAAGAAAGCAGGGGGAAGGGGCTGTTTTTT. Amino acid sequence: CASSQESRGKGLFF.